This TCR beta chain is drawn from a study of graft-versus-host responses after intestinal transplantation. On the study more broadly: Multivisceral, liver-intestinal, or isolated intestinal grafts were transplanted into recipients.

A word on this clone: As yet, its antigen is unknown.

Method: immunoSEQ multiplex PCR; TCRdb's copy keeps in-frame clones and lacks some. Counted here are around 88,000 clones, 80% to 85% occurring once; the ten biggest clones make up about a sixth. This sequence originates from a human donor who received an intestinal transplant. Source: unstimulated CD8+ T cells sorted from spleen or lymph node cells, taken before intestinal transplant.

This CDR3 reads CASSSTTGIGNTIYF. CDR3 coding DNA: TGTGCCAGCAGCTCTACGACAGGGATTGGAAACACCATATATTTT. The chain combines TRBV7-2 with TRBJ1-3, with 7 bases aligning to TRBD1. CDR3 length: 15 amino acids. The V gene end was trimmed by 4 bases and the J gene end by 3 bases; junction bases not matched to a gene: 6. Germline V gene sequence: CDR1 SGHTA, CDR2 FQGNSA.